One and the same sample provided the 23 T cell receptor beta chains below, sequenced in a study of cytomegalovirus exposure and HLA in healthy donors. This table comes from immunoSEQ multiplex PCR, and its TCRdb copy is limited to in-frame clones, with some not included. The table lists 150,000 to 200,000 clones, around nine tenths of them singletons. Sequencing was carried out using PBMCs. These receptors all stem from a man aged 18 to 29 in good health and CMV-seropositive.

This chain links TRBV4-1 with TRBJ1-2; 9 positions agree with TRBD1. Germline V gene data show CDR1 as MGHRA and CDR2 as YSYEKL. The V gene end was trimmed by 0 bases and the J gene end by 3 bases; junction bases not matched to a gene: 8. The CDR3 length is 17 residues. In DNA form, the CDR3 reads TGCGCCAGCAGCCAAGAACCGGGACAGGGAGGGCACTATGGCTACACCTTC. This gives the protein CASSQEPGQGGHYGYTF.

The chain uses TRBV5-1 and TRBJ1-3; D may be TRBD1 (5 bases). Germline loops: CDR1 SGHRS, CDR2 YFSETQ. V lost 3 bases to trimming and J lost 0 bases, with 13 bases between them. This CDR3 is 16 amino acids long. CDR3 in DNA: TGCGCCAGCAGCTGGGGGGACGCGAGCTCTGGAAACACCATATATTTT. Its protein is CASSWGDASSGNTIYF.

The rearrangement uses TRBV6-1 and TRBJ2-7; 9 bases are a match to TRBD1. Germline lookup yields CDR1 MNHNS and CDR2 SASEGT. J gave up 5 bases and V 6 bases, and 8 bases lay outside the gene matches. CDR3 size: 14 residues. This CDR3 is CASRVGQGIDEQYF. In DNA, the CDR3 is TGTGCCAGCAGGGTGGGACAGGGTATAGACGAGCAGTACTTC.

This clone was seen a few times. The J gene is TRBJ1-2, the V gene TRBV18; D is ambiguous. Germline CDR1 and CDR2: KGHSH and LQKENI. The germline V and J ends were trimmed by 3 bases and 7 bases, with 18 bases remaining between them. This CDR3 region has 15 residues. This CDR3 reads CASSPNDNLISGYTF. CDR3 DNA sequence: TGTGCCAGCTCACCTAATGACAATCTCATTTCTGGCTACACCTTC.

The chain combines TRBV18 with TRBJ2-1; 7 bases map to TRBD1. Unmatched junction bases numbered 6, after V lost 0 bases and J lost 7 bases. CDR1 and CDR2 (germline): KGHSH, LQKENI. This CDR3 has 15 residues. Here the CDR3 DNA reads TGTGCCAGCTCACCACCAGGGGGCATAAGGAATGAGCAGTTCTTC. Protein sequence: CASSPPGGIRNEQFF.

V is TRBV4-1 and J is TRBJ2-7; D is unresolved. CDR1 and CDR2 from the germline V gene are MGHRA and YSYEKL. The CDR3 totals 15 residues. Trimming left V 0 bases short and J 2 bases short, with 11 bases between. For the CDR3, the DNA is TGCGCCAGCAGCCAAGACGGAGAAGGAACCTACGAGCAGTACTTC. It codes for CASSQDGEGTYEQYF.

V and J are TRBV27 and TRBJ2-1; the D is unclear. The CDR3 contains 13 residues. The V end lost 8 bases, the J end lost 0 bases, and 8 bases lay between the germline ends. CDR1 and CDR2 from the germline V gene are MNHEY and SMNVEV (reference sequence). The chain's CDR3 is CASSISSYNEQFF. The DNA for the CDR3 is TGTGCCAGCTCAATTAGCTCCTACAATGAGCAGTTCTTC.

This chain uses TRBV9 with TRBJ2-2; 11 bases are shared with TRBD2. Trimming at V came to 2 bases and at J to 6 bases, leaving 9 bases not matched to a gene. Germline CDR1 SGDLS, CDR2 YYNGEE. This CDR3 has 17 residues. The CDR3 loop reads CASSVGVLAGVSGELFF. Written as DNA, the CDR3 is TGTGCCAGCAGCGTGGGCGTACTAGCGGGAGTGTCCGGGGAGCTGTTTTTT.

This clone appeared a single time. The J gene is TRBJ1-5, the V gene TRBV6-5, with D tentatively TRBD1 (6 bases). The germline gives CDR1 MNHEY, CDR2 SVGAGI. The CDR3 consists of 14 residues. V was pared by 5 bases and J by 8 bases, with 16 bases between. The CDR3 is CASSEGGNEKPQHF. Written as DNA, the CDR3 is TGTGCCAGCAGTGAAGGGGGTAACGAGAAGCCCCAGCATTTT.

CDR3 sequence reads: CAISLSSNPTDTQYF. The DNA of the CDR3 is TGTGCCATCAGTTTAAGTTCTAACCCCACAGATACGCAGTATTTT. The chain is built from TRBV10-3 and TRBJ2-3; D ambiguous. The V end lost 5 bases, the J end lost 2 bases, and 14 bases lay between the germline ends. CDR1 ENHRY and CDR2 SYGVKD come from the germline V gene. The CDR3 contains 15 residues.

V and J are TRBV2 and TRBJ2-1; D remains ambiguous. Trimming cost V 2 bases and J 9 bases, with 17 bases left between them. This CDR3 region has 15 residues. Germline V gene sequence: CDR1 SNHLY, CDR2 FYNNEI. CDR3 sequence reads: CASSESQVLYGEQFF. CDR3 DNA: TGTGCCAGCAGTGAAAGCCAGGTGCTCTATGGTGAGCAGTTCTTC.

V is TRBV30 and J is TRBJ2-1; 7 nucleotides agree with TRBD2. The CDR3 runs to 13 residues. Germline values: CDR1 GTSNPN, CDR2 SVGIG (reference sequence). The trim removed 5 bases at V and 7 bases at J, leaving 8 bases unmatched. Here the CDR3 DNA reads TGTGCCTGGGCGGGAGCCAACTTTAATGAGCAGTTCTTC. Translating it yields CAWAGANFNEQFF.

This clone was picked up one time. The CDR3 coding sequence is TGTGCCAGCAGTTACTTGACAGGGGGTAGGACTGAAGCTTTCTTT. It encodes CASSYLTGGRTEAFF. V is TRBV6-6 and J is TRBJ1-1; 9 positions agree with TRBD1. Looked up from germline, CDR1 is MNHNY and CDR2 is SVGAGI (reference sequence). J lost 5 bases, V lost 1 base, and 5 bases had no gene match. The CDR3 runs to 15 residues.

The J gene is TRBJ2-5, the V gene TRBV6-1, with TRBD2 identical over 11 bases. The J segment lost 2 bases and the V segment lost 7 bases, leaving 6 bases of the junction unmatched. The CDR3 runs to 15 residues. CDR1 and CDR2 from the germline V gene are MNHNS and SASEGT. The CDR3 region has the DNA TGTGCCAGCACCAGACTAGCGGGGACTCAAGAGACCCAGTACTTC. It translates to CASTRLAGTQETQYF.

This chain joins TRBV5-1 and TRBJ1-4; 10 bases are shared with TRBD1. V lost 0 bases and J lost 7; bases outside the gene matches: 15. From germline, CDR1 is SGHRS and CDR2 YFSETQ. The CDR3 loop spans 19 amino acids. The CDR3 DNA is TGCGCCAGCAGCTTGGGGTCCGGACAGGGGGTTAACTATGGTGAAAAACTGTTTTTT. Amino acids: CASSLGSGQGVNYGEKLFF.

J is TRBJ2-7 and V is TRBV4-2, with unresolved D. This CDR3 is built from 14 residues. CDR1 is LGHNA and CDR2 is YNFKEQ in the germline V gene. Trimming shortened V by 0 bases and J by 4 bases, and 10 bases separated the two germline ends. This chain's CDR3 is CASSQDLSGYEQYF. The CDR3 DNA follows: TGTGCCAGCAGCCAAGATTTGTCAGGTTACGAGCAGTACTTC.

This clone showed up just a few times. The chain links TRBV7-8 to TRBJ1-1, with 10 bases aligning to TRBD1. V dropped 6 bases and J dropped 7; count of bases not matched to a gene: 5. The CDR3 totals 13 residues. Germline lookup yields CDR1 SGHVS and CDR2 FQNEAQ. CDR3 nucleotide sequence: TGTGCCAGCAGGCCGGGACAGGGGATTGAAGCTTTCTTT. Translating gives CASRPGQGIEAFF.

The chain recombines TRBV5-6 with TRBJ2-1; 13 bases fit TRBD2. The germline V gene encodes CDR1 SGHDT and CDR2 YYEEEE. V was pared by 3 bases and J by 9 bases, with 3 bases of the junction left unmatched. This CDR3 contains 14 residues. CDR3 coding DNA: TGTGCCAGCAGCTCGGGACTAGCGGGAAGTGAGCAGTTCTTC. It translates to CASSSGLAGSEQFF.

V gene TRBV10-3 combines with J gene TRBJ1-2; D remains unclear. Germline assignment: CDR1 ENHRY and CDR2 SYGVKD. The CDR3 covers 13 residues. V lost 3 bases and J lost 4, with 9 bases in between. The CDR3, as DNA: TGTGCCATCAGTGAAACGTCCAGCTATGGCTACACCTTC. Translating gives CAISETSSYGYTF.

The gene calls are TRBV9 and TRBJ2-2, with 7 bases fitting TRBD2. In germline, CDR1 is SGDLS, CDR2 YYNGEE. CDR3 length equals 15 residues. V was pared by 0 bases and J by 6 bases, with 5 bases of the junction left unmatched. In nucleotides, the CDR3 is TGTGCCAGCAGCGTAGGGTGGGAGGGTCCCGGGGAGCTGTTTTTT. Translated: CASSVGWEGPGELFF.

The chain uses TRBV27 and TRBJ2-1, with 13 bases matching TRBD2. The CDR3 has 19 residues. The germline V gene encodes CDR1 MNHEY and CDR2 SMNVEV (reference sequence). With 0 bases clipped from V and 7 bases from J, the junction kept 12 bases outside the gene matches. The CDR3 sequence: CASSLSWTSGRNTRNEQFF. In DNA form, the CDR3 reads TGTGCCAGCAGTTTATCCTGGACTAGCGGGAGAAATACGAGGAATGAGCAGTTCTTC.

CDR3 nucleotides: TGTGCCAGCAGGACCTCGCCGGGACAGGGCCAAGAGACCCAGTACTTC. Translated: CASRTSPGQGQETQYF. J is TRBJ2-5 and V is TRBV25-1, with TRBD1 matching 9 bases. There are 16 residues in the CDR3. J gave up 1 base and V 6 bases, and 9 bases lay outside the gene matches. The germline CDR1 and CDR2 sequences are MGHDK and SYGVNS.

This clone was seen just once. The rearrangement joins TRBV7-3 to TRBJ2-1; 7 nucleotides agree with TRBD1. Germline-derived CDR1 and CDR2 are SGHTA and FQGTGA. The CDR3 is 15 residues long. V lost 3 bases and J lost 0; bases outside the gene matches: 2. CDR3 region: CASSLTGSSYNEQFF. For the CDR3, the DNA is TGTGCCAGCAGCTTGACAGGGAGCTCCTACAATGAGCAGTTCTTC.